Shown below are 17 T cell receptor beta chains from a single sample sequenced in a study of shared clonotypes between healthy human individuals. Some clones are missing from TCRdb's copy, which holds only in-frame ones; the method was immunoSEQ multiplex PCR. The sample has 2,500,000 or so clones; approximately 90% are singletons. The source material was naive CD4+ T cells from PBMCs. Subset indicated: CD45RA+ positively selected. These receptors originate from a man between 18 and 29 years old in good health. Some clones in this sample may be carry-over from other donors' samples.

This chain connects TRBV7-8 to TRBJ1-2, with D unclear. Germline CDR1 SGHVS, CDR2 FQNEAQ. This CDR3 spans 15 amino acids. V was trimmed by 6 bases and J by 4 bases, leaving 18 bases between them. The CDR3 bases are TGTGCCAGCAGTCAACCTGCGGACGGCCGCTATGGCTACACCTTC. It translates to CASSQPADGRYGYTF.

This chain joins TRBV10-1 and TRBJ2-2, with 8 bases aligning to TRBD2. CDR1 WNHNN and CDR2 SYGVQD come from the germline V gene (reference sequence). The CDR3 contains 16 residues. V gave up 4 bases and J gave up 1 base; unmatched junction bases: 5. CDR3 coding DNA: TGCGCCAGCAGTGCTCGGGAGGGCAGGAACACCGGGGAGCTGTTTTTT. Translating gives CASSAREGRNTGELFF.

The rearrangement uses TRBV5-1 and TRBJ2-7; D could derive from TRBD1 or TRBD2 (5 bases each). The CDR3 covers 17 residues. Trimming took off 0 bases at V and 0 bases at J, with 16 bases between the two ends. Looked up from germline, CDR1 is SGHRS and CDR2 is YFSETQ. This CDR3 reads CASSLAPGAVSSYEQYF. For the CDR3, the DNA is TGCGCCAGCAGCTTGGCGCCCGGGGCGGTAAGCTCCTACGAGCAGTACTTC.

As for this clone: The sample contains more than one DNA sequence encoding this CDR3. The J gene is TRBJ1-1, the V gene TRBV7-9; D might be TRBD1 (5 bases). V dropped 4 bases and J dropped 5 bases, with 8 bases sitting between them. Germline V lookup: CDR1 SEHNR, CDR2 FQNEAQ (reference sequence). This CDR3 comprises 12 residues. The CDR3 protein is CASSWGGTEAFF. The CDR3 bases are TGTGCCAGCAGCTGGGGGGGAACTGAAGCTTTCTTT.

V usage is TRBV6-1 and J usage is TRBJ1-3; 7 bases align to TRBD1. CDR1 is MNHNS, CDR2 SASEGT, per germline. J lost 0 bases, V lost 8 bases, and 7 bases had no gene match. This CDR3 is built from 15 residues. The CDR3: CASLPGDSSGNTIYF. The CDR3 DNA reads as TGTGCCAGCCTGCCCGGGGACAGCTCTGGAAACACCATATATTTT.

J is TRBJ2-1 and V is TRBV5-4, with D unclear. V was pared by 2 bases and J by 6 bases, with 9 bases between. The CDR3 loop spans 13 amino acids. The V gene's germline CDR1 is SGHNT and CDR2 YYREEE (reference sequence). This CDR3 is CASSFDPSNEQFF. In nucleotides, the CDR3 is TGTGCCAGCAGCTTCGACCCGAGCAATGAGCAGTTCTTC.

The CDR3 reads CASSLRKAGRVDFEQYF. CDR3 nucleotides: TGTGCCAGCAGCTTAAGGAAAGCGGGACGTGTCGATTTCGAGCAGTACTTC. This chain connects TRBV7-2 to TRBJ2-7; 7 nucleotides align to TRBD2. With 2 bases clipped from V and 6 bases from J, the junction kept 16 bases outside the gene matches. CDR1 and CDR2 from the germline V gene are SGHTA and FQGNSA. The CDR3 consists of 17 residues.

A remark on this clone: The sample contains more than one DNA sequence encoding this CDR3. The chain combines TRBV7-9 with TRBJ2-7; weak D call: TRBD2 (5 bases). The germline V gene encodes CDR1 SEHNR and CDR2 FQNEAQ (reference sequence). The CDR3 extends over 13 amino acids. Trimming pared 5 bases from V and 4 bases from J, leaving 12 bases between. CDR3 protein: CASSPTGSYEQYF. The CDR3 DNA is TGTGCCAGCAGCCCGACGGGGTCATACGAGCAGTACTTC. Full variable domain (outside the CDR3, taken from reference TRBV7-9 and TRBJ2-7): DTGVSQNPRHKITKRGQNVTFRCDPISEHNRLYWYRQTLGQGPEFLTYFQNEAQLEKSRLLSDRFSAERPKGSFSTLEIQRTEQGDSAMYLCASSPTGSYEQYFGPGTRLTVT.

V and J are TRBV6-5 and TRBJ1-1, with a tentative D call TRBD1 (5 bases). V was shortened by 5 bases and J by 1 base, with 8 bases between the two germline ends. The CDR3 runs to 13 residues. Germline-derived CDR1 and CDR2 are MNHEY and SVGAGI. This CDR3 reads CASSTGQNTEAFF. DNA of the CDR3: TGTGCCAGCAGTACTGGACAGAACACTGAAGCTTTCTTT.

The chain's CDR3 is CASSLEHPYSYEQYF. In nucleotides, the CDR3 is TGTGCCAGCAGCTTAGAGCACCCGTACTCCTACGAGCAGTACTTC. This chain links TRBV11-2 with TRBJ2-7; D uncertain. V was cut by 0 bases and J by 0 bases, with 9 bases left in between. The CDR3 is made up of 15 amino acids. Per the germline V gene, CDR1 is SGHAT and CDR2 is FQNNGV.

The chain uses TRBV30 and TRBJ2-5, with a tentative D call TRBD2 (6 bases). CDR1 and CDR2 from the germline V gene are GTSNPN and SVGIG (reference sequence). V was trimmed by 2 bases and J by 5 bases, leaving 9 bases between them. This CDR3 comprises 12 residues. The CDR3 region has the DNA TGTGCCTGGAGTACGACTAGGGAGACCCAGTACTTC. Its translation is CAWSTTRETQYF.

This clone has a single count. V gene TRBV27 combines with J gene TRBJ2-1; 12 bases map to TRBD2. The germline V gene encodes CDR1 MNHEY and CDR2 SMNVEV (reference sequence). Losses at the gene ends were 5 bases for V and 7 bases for J; bases not matched to a gene: 9. The CDR3 runs 16 residues. The chain's CDR3 is CASSTRLAGDFNEQFF. In nucleotides, the CDR3 is TGTGCCAGCAGTACCCGACTAGCGGGAGATTTTAATGAGCAGTTCTTC.

Remarks on this clone: This sample also contains other DNA sequences that code for the same CDR3. The J gene is TRBJ2-7, the V gene TRBV4-1; 7 positions agree with TRBD1. Germline CDR1 MGHRA, CDR2 YSYEKL. CDR3 size: 14 residues. J was trimmed by 3 bases and V by 4 bases; bases with no gene match: 6. CDR3 amino acids: CASSRGRDSYEQYF. The DNA for the CDR3 is TGCGCCAGCAGCCGCGGCCGGGACAGCTACGAGCAGTACTTC.

Of note for this clone: In the same sample, other DNA sequences code for this CDR3. V and J are TRBV30 and TRBJ2-7; the D is unclear. Trimming removed 1 base at V and 3 bases at J, with 4 bases between. Germline lookup yields CDR1 GTSNPN and CDR2 SVGIG (reference sequence). This CDR3 region has 11 residues. CDR3 residues: CAWSAYYEQYF. DNA for the CDR3: TGTGCCTGGAGTGCATACTACGAGCAGTACTTC.

The chain couples TRBV6-6 to TRBJ2-5; D gene ambiguous. The CDR3 is 15 residues long. Germline-derived CDR1 and CDR2 are MNHNY and SVGAGI (reference sequence). Between the trimmed V and J ends, which lost 0 bases and 1 base, there was a span of 9 bases. CDR3 sequence: CASSYSTLSQETQYF. As DNA, the CDR3 is TGTGCCAGCAGTTACTCGACGCTATCCCAAGAGACCCAGTACTTC.

V is TRBV5-1 and J is TRBJ2-1; D is perhaps TRBD1 or TRBD2 (5 bases each). From germline, CDR1 is SGHRS and CDR2 YFSETQ. The V gene lost 5 bases and the J gene lost 5 bases, with 14 bases spanning the gap. The CDR3 has 14 amino acids. The CDR3 DNA sequence: TGCGCCAGCAGTAAAGGGACGGCGGACAATGAGCAGTTCTTC. Its protein product is CASSKGTADNEQFF.

The CDR3 bases are TGTGCCAGCAGCCCAACTAGGAATGAGCAGTTCTTC. Translated: CASSPTRNEQFF. V usage is TRBV5-4 and J usage is TRBJ2-1, with D possibly being TRBD2 (5 bases). The germline gives CDR1 SGHNT, CDR2 YYREEE (reference sequence). V was shortened by 4 bases and J by 7 bases, with 9 bases between the two germline ends. CDR3 length: 12 residues.